The 17 T cell receptor beta chains reported below all come from one sample, sequenced in a study of T cells after yellow fever vaccination. Using its own MiXCR run on the 5' RACE reads, TCRdb lists one record per CDR3 protein. The table records 300,000 or so distinct CDR3 sequences, over 10% of them present only once. The sequences come from CD4+ T cells sorted from PBMCs, collected 45 days after the yellow fever booster vaccination. These receptors all come from a man aged 30 to 45 who received the YFV17D yellow fever vaccine.

This clonotype was counted at least ten times. The chain combines TRBV7-9 with TRBJ2-6; tentatively, D is TRBD1 (6 bases). Between the trimmed V and J ends, which lost 3 bases and 0 bases, there was a span of 12 bases. Germline-derived CDR1 and CDR2 are SEHNR and FQNEAQ (reference sequence). CDR3 size: 17 residues. The CDR3 loop reads CASSLRGQDSGANVLTF. CDR3 DNA sequence: TGTGCCAGCAGCTTGAGGGGACAAGACTCTGGGGCCAACGTCCTGACTTTC.

In its sample, this clonotype was seen a few times. This chain connects TRBV12-3 or TRBV12-4 to TRBJ2-6, with D perhaps matching TRBD1 or TRBD2 (5 bases each). The CDR3 spans 17 residues. The V end was cut by 3 bases, the J end by 2 bases, with 14 bases between. This CDR3 is CASSFGTSNPGANVLTF. DNA of the CDR3: TGTGCCAGCAGTTTTGGGACGTCCAATCCTGGGGCCAACGTCCTGACTTTC.

The chain couples TRBV9 to TRBJ2-3, with D perhaps assigned TRBD1 or TRBD2 (5 bases each). The CDR3 spans 12 residues. Germline V gene sequence: CDR1 SGDLS, CDR2 YYNGEE. V lost 0 bases and J 14 bases, leaving 13 bases between the germline ends. CDR3 residues: CASSVAQGVLYF. Here the CDR3 DNA reads TGTGCCAGCAGCGTAGCGCAGGGAGTCTTGTATTTT.

The sample holds a few counts of this clonotype. The chain recombines TRBV7-8 with TRBJ1-2; D possibly corresponds to TRBD1 (5 bases). This CDR3 region has 15 residues. Trimming took off 5 bases at V and 4 bases at J, with 17 bases between the two ends. From germline, CDR1 is SGHVS and CDR2 FQNEAQ. For the CDR3, the DNA is TGTGCCAGCAGCATGGGGCTAGGCGAGGTCTATGGCTACACCTTC. As protein: CASSMGLGEVYGYTF.

V and J are TRBV9 and TRBJ2-1, with 9 bases identical to TRBD2. The germline V gene has CDR1 SGDLS and CDR2 YYNGEE. This CDR3 has 14 amino acids. The V and J ends lost 3 bases and 2 bases, in that order; junction bases with no gene match: 0. The CDR3 is CASSGLAAYNEQFF. The CDR3 nucleotides read TGTGCCAGCAGCGGACTAGCGGCCTACAATGAGCAGTTCTTC.

Only a few counts were recorded for this clonotype. The chain employs TRBV4-2 and TRBJ2-1; perhaps TRBD1 as D (6 bases). Germline loops: CDR1 LGHNA, CDR2 YNFKEQ. V was shortened by 0 bases and J by 9 bases, with 12 bases between the two germline ends. This CDR3 is 14 amino acids long. CDR3 protein: CASSQELGAGEQFF. The CDR3 DNA sequence: TGTGCCAGCAGCCAAGAGTTGGGGGCGGGTGAGCAGTTCTTC.

This clonotype was picked up a small number of times. The chain is built from TRBV19 and TRBJ2-3; TRBD2 agrees at 11 bases. This CDR3 has 18 amino acids. The V segment lost 7 bases and the J segment 5 bases; nucleotides outside the gene matches: 17. Germline V gene lookup returns CDR1 LNHDA and CDR2 SQIVND (reference sequence). The CDR3 DNA reads as TGTGCCAGTACCCCCCGCACACTAGCGGGGGCTACTCGAGATACGCAGTATTTT. It yields the protein CASTPRTLAGATRDTQYF.

The genes are TRBV6-5 and TRBJ2-1; D is perhaps TRBD1 (5 bases). This CDR3 region has 16 residues. Germline loops: CDR1 MNHEY, CDR2 SVGAGI. V was shortened by 1 base and J by 7 bases, with 17 bases between the two germline ends. In DNA, the CDR3 is TGTGCCAGCAGTTACTTTGGGGCAGGGAACGGGAATGAGCAGTTCTTC. Translated, it gives CASSYFGAGNGNEQFF.

This clonotype was counted a few times. The chain is built from TRBV5-1 and TRBJ2-7, with 9 nucleotides matching TRBD2. This CDR3 is built from 14 residues. Trimming removed 6 bases from V and 3 bases from J; junction bases left unmatched: 7. Germline V gene data show CDR1 as SGHRS and CDR2 as YFSETQ. The CDR3 reads CASTSAGGHYEQYF. As DNA, the CDR3 is TGCGCCAGCACCTCAGCGGGAGGCCACTACGAGCAGTACTTC.

There are a few counts of this clonotype. V gene TRBV9 combines with J gene TRBJ2-1; D gene ambiguous. Trimming cost V 0 bases and J 2 bases, with 9 bases left between them. CDR1 SGDLS and CDR2 YYNGEE come from the germline V gene. This CDR3 spans 15 amino acids. The CDR3 reads CASSVGLRTYNEQFF. CDR3 sequence (DNA): TGTGCCAGCAGCGTAGGGCTGCGCACCTACAATGAGCAGTTCTTC.

The rearrangement uses TRBV6-2 or TRBV6-3 and TRBJ2-5; possible D gene TRBD2, 6 bases. The germline CDR1 and CDR2 sequences are MNHEY and SVGEGT. The CDR3 covers 14 residues. Trimming removed 6 bases from V and 3 bases from J, with 14 bases in between. Here the CDR3 reads CASSPVGREETQYF. The CDR3 nucleotides read TGTGCCAGCAGCCCCGTCGGGAGAGAAGAGACCCAGTACTTC.

The genes are TRBV7-2 and TRBJ2-1; 12 bases map to TRBD2. Germline V CDR1 and CDR2: SGHTA, FQGNSA. V lost 5 bases, J lost 3 bases, and 5 bases stayed unmatched. The CDR3 has 16 residues. In nucleotides, the CDR3 is TGTGCCAGCAGCCTCGGACTAGCGGGGAACTACAATGAGCAGTTCTTC. Translation gives CASSLGLAGNYNEQFF.

This clonotype came up a few times. The rearrangement joins TRBV5-8 to TRBJ1-5; D gene unclear. Trimming stripped 0 bases from V and 10 bases from J, with 11 bases between. CDR1 SGHTS and CDR2 YDEGEE come from the germline V gene. The CDR3 is 13 residues long. Here the CDR3 DNA reads TGTGCCAGCAGCTTGGGTTATACGGACCCCCAGCATTTT. Its protein is CASSLGYTDPQHF. The variable domain in full, with the rest retrieved from reference TRBV5-8 and TRBJ1-5, is EAGVTQSPTHLIKTRGQQATLRCSPISGHTSVYWYQQALGLGLQFLLWYDEGEERNRGNFPPRFSGRQFPNYSSELNVNALELEDSALYLCASSLGYTDPQHFGDGTRLSIL.

The rearrangement links TRBV20-1 to TRBJ2-6; the match to TRBD1 covers 11 bases. Germline V lookup: CDR1 DFQATT, CDR2 SNEGSKA (reference sequence). Losses at the gene ends were 6 bases for V and 0 bases for J; bases not matched to a gene: 10. CDR3 length: 18 amino acids. CDR3 bases: TGCAGTGCAACCAACCCCGGGACAGGGGGCTCTGGGGCCAACGTCCTGACTTTC. Translated: CSATNPGTGGSGANVLTF.

This clonotype has more than one count but fewer than ten. The V gene is TRBV7-2, the J gene TRBJ2-2, with 9 nucleotides matching TRBD1. The CDR3 loop spans 16 amino acids. Germline assignment: CDR1 SGHTA and CDR2 FQGNSA. The trim removed 6 bases at V and 4 bases at J, leaving 9 bases unmatched. In nucleotides, the CDR3 is TGTGCCAGCAGTTGGGGTCCACAGGGGGCCACCGGGGAGCTGTTTTTT. Its translation: CASSWGPQGATGELFF.

The V and J genes are TRBV12-3 or TRBV12-4 and TRBJ1-2; the D gene is possibly TRBD1 (5 bases). The V and J ends lost 6 bases and 5 bases respectively, with 13 bases between them. The length of the CDR3 is 13 residues. The CDR3 loop is CASSLDGGYGYTF. The CDR3 DNA follows: TGTGCCAGCAGCCTGGACGGGGGGTATGGCTACACCTTC.

This clonotype has just a few counts. CDR3 sequence: CASSPGGPFEQFF. In nucleotides, the CDR3 is TGTGCCAGCAGCCCGGGGGGGCCGTTTGAGCAGTTCTTC. This chain joins TRBV7-2 and TRBJ2-1, with TRBD2 identical over 8 bases. Trimming cost V 5 bases and J 9 bases; bases outside gene matches: 6. The CDR3 has 13 amino acids. In germline, CDR1 is SGHTA, CDR2 FQGNSA. Drawing the rest from reference TRBV7-2 and TRBJ2-1, the complete variable domain is GAGVSQSPSNKVTEKGKDVELRCDPISGHTALYWYRQSLGQGLEFLIYFQGNSAPDKSGLPSDRFSAERTGGSVSTLTIQRTQQEDSAVYLCASSPGGPFEQFFGPGTRLTVL.